The 25 T cell receptor beta chains below come from one sample, sequenced in a study of patients and donors after allogeneic stem cell transplantation (dated by TCRdb to 2018 to 2021). The method was RT-PCR. TCRdb lists the instrument as NextSeq 550. The public reads were reprocessed in TCRdb via fastp at Q25 and MiXCR, keeping in-frame beta chains. Entries that share a CDR3 protein sequence are merged under the most common genes and DNA. The sample has 390,000 or so distinct CDR3 sequences on record, around 16% of them singletons. Of the sample, less than 8.5% falls within the top ten clones. The sample consisted of blood, either unsorted or a sorted T cell fraction (not recorded which). The origin of the receptors is a human donor who was either an allogeneic HSCT recipient or a stem cell or donor lymphocyte infusion donor (not recorded which). It is not recorded whose cells these are; they may come from a transplant donor.

The chain employs TRBV28 and TRBJ2-1; 15 bases line up with TRBD2. Looked up from germline, CDR1 is MDHEN and CDR2 is SYDVKM. The CDR3 is made up of 18 amino acids. J gave up 1 base and V 4 bases, and 5 bases lay outside the gene matches. CDR3 DNA sequence: TGTGCCAGCAGTTCCCATGGACTAGCGGGAGGGTCCTACAATGAGCAGTTCTTC. Protein: CASSSHGLAGGSYNEQFF.

The rearrangement joins TRBV24-1 to TRBJ2-1; D gene unclear. This CDR3 spans 14 amino acids. The V end was cut by 1 base, the J end by 4 bases, with 7 bases between. Per germline, CDR1 KGHDR and CDR2 SFDVKD. CDR3 sequence reads: CATSDFTGYNEQFF. In DNA form, the CDR3 reads TGTGCCACCAGTGATTTCACCGGGTACAATGAGCAGTTCTTC.

The rearrangement joins TRBV18 to TRBJ2-3; 8 bases align to TRBD1. The CDR3 covers 15 residues. CDR1 is KGHSH, CDR2 LQKENI, per germline. The V gene end was trimmed by 6 bases and the J gene end by 0 bases; junction bases not matched to a gene: 5. The DNA of the CDR3 is TGTGCCAGCTCCCGACAGGGGAAGAGCACAGATACGCAGTATTTT. This encodes CASSRQGKSTDTQYF.

J is TRBJ2-5 and V is TRBV11-2, with D uncertain. The germline V gene has CDR1 SGHAT and CDR2 FQNNGV. Trimming removed 0 bases at V and 1 base at J, with 9 bases between. This CDR3 comprises 15 residues. Here the CDR3 DNA reads TGTGCCAGCAGCTTAGAGTGGCGGTCCCAAGAGACCCAGTACTTC. It encodes CASSLEWRSQETQYF.

This clonotype was counted ten times or more. The chain employs TRBV6-2 or TRBV6-3 and TRBJ2-1; 8 nucleotides match TRBD1. V was pared by 4 bases and J by 2 bases, with 4 bases of the junction left unmatched. The CDR3 has 15 amino acids. Germline V gene sequence: CDR1 MNHEY, CDR2 SVGEGT. This chain's CDR3 is CASSFLTGAYNEQFF. Written as DNA, the CDR3 is TGTGCCAGCAGTTTCCTGACAGGGGCCTACAATGAGCAGTTCTTC.

This clonotype was recorded a few times. V is TRBV20-1 and J is TRBJ2-3; D remains ambiguous. V was clipped by 3 bases and J by 0 bases, with 10 bases between them. Germline lookup yields CDR1 DFQATT and CDR2 SNEGSKA (reference sequence). The CDR3 length is 14 residues. CDR3 DNA: TGCAGTGCTAGGTCGACGGTTAGCACAGATACGCAGTATTTT. Encoded protein: CSARSTVSTDTQYF.

This clonotype occurred a few times. This chain links TRBV6-1 with TRBJ1-6; 8 bases match TRBD1. CDR3 length equals 15 residues. V trimming: 5 bases; J trimming: 6 bases; junction bases outside the gene matches: 6. Germline V gene sequence: CDR1 MNHNS, CDR2 SASEGT. In DNA form, the CDR3 reads TGTGCCAGCAGTAAGGACAGGGCCCTTAATTCACCCCTCCACTTT. Translating gives CASSKDRALNSPLHF.

The chain joins TRBV18 to TRBJ2-7; D might be TRBD1 (6 bases). The CDR3 has 13 residues. V gave up 2 bases and J gave up 5 bases, with 10 bases separating them. CDR1 is KGHSH, CDR2 LQKENI, per germline. In nucleotides, the CDR3 is TGTGCCAGCTCACCATATCCAGGGGACGAGCAGTACTTC. This translates into CASSPYPGDEQYF. Full variable domain (rest looked up from reference TRBV18 and TRBJ2-7): NAGVMQNPRHLVRRRGQEARLRCSPMKGHSHVYWYRQLPEEGLKFMVYLQKENIIDESGMPKERFSAEFPKEGPSILRIQQVVRGDSAAYFCASSPYPGDEQYFGPGTRLTVT.

The rearrangement joins TRBV7-8 to TRBJ2-7; 7 positions match TRBD1. The CDR3 is made up of 14 amino acids. V shed 5 bases and J 4 bases; nucleotides not matched to a gene: 8. CDR1 and CDR2 from the germline V gene are SGHVS and FQNEAQ. In DNA, the CDR3 is TGTGCCAGCAGCCCTGAGACAGGGATGTACGAGCAGTACTTC. Protein sequence: CASSPETGMYEQYF.

This clonotype was seen more than once but under ten times. The chain employs TRBV6-1 and TRBJ2-1; D gene uncertain. Germline values: CDR1 MNHNS, CDR2 SASEGT. The CDR3 is 15 amino acids. Trimming removed 0 bases at V and 6 bases at J, with 12 bases between. CDR3 residues: CASSEAGDFSNEQFF. The DNA for the CDR3 is TGTGCCAGCAGTGAAGCTGGTGATTTCAGCAATGAGCAGTTCTTC.

Only a few counts were recorded for this clonotype. This rearrangement joins TRBV6-5 to TRBJ2-7, with TRBD1 as a possible D gene (6 bases). Deletions cut 2 bases from V and 6 bases from J, with 14 bases between. This CDR3 comprises 14 residues. Germline lookup yields CDR1 MNHEY and CDR2 SVGAGI. The CDR3 DNA reads TGTGCCAGCAGTTACAGGGGACATGGCTCCGAGCAGTACTTC. Its protein product is CASSYRGHGSEQYF.

A few counts support this clonotype. CDR3 sequence (DNA): TGTGCCAGCATGAGGGACTACGAGCAGTACTTC. It is translated as CASMRDYEQYF. This sequence joins TRBV6-5 and TRBJ2-7, with a weak D call TRBD2 (5 bases). Trimming removed 7 bases at V and 3 bases at J, with 7 bases between. The V gene's germline CDR1 is MNHEY and CDR2 SVGAGI. The CDR3 consists of 11 residues.

This clonotype occurred a few times. This rearrangement joins TRBV5-1 to TRBJ1-4, with D possibly matching TRBD1 (6 bases). This CDR3 contains 19 residues. The germline CDR1 and CDR2 sequences are SGHRS and YFSETQ. V was cut by 4 bases and J by 7 bases, with 29 bases left in between. CDR3 residues: CASSPWEVRGPPPGEKLFF. The CDR3 region has the DNA TGCGCCAGCAGCCCTTGGGAGGTCAGGGGTCCCCCACCGGGTGAAAAACTGTTTTTT. Supplemented by reference TRBV5-1 and TRBJ1-4, the full variable domain reads KAGVTQTPRYLIKTRGQQVTLSCSPISGHRSVSWYQQTPGQGLQFLFEYFSETQRNKGNFPGRFSGRQFSNSRSEMNVSTLELGDSALYLCASSPWEVRGPPPGEKLFFGSGTQLSVL.

The chain combines TRBV2 with TRBJ1-6; unclear D gene. Germline V gene sequence: CDR1 SNHLY, CDR2 FYNNEI. Trimming took 6 bases from V and 0 from J, leaving 9 bases between them. This CDR3 spans 15 amino acids. The CDR3 region is CASRAWGSYNSPLHF. CDR3 DNA sequence: TGTGCCAGCAGGGCGTGGGGCTCCTATAATTCACCCCTCCACTTT. Variable domain in full (rest from reference TRBV2 and TRBJ1-6): EPEVTQTPSHQVTQMGQEVILRCVPISNHLYFYWYRQILGQKVEFLVSFYNNEISEKSEIFDDQFSVERPDGSNFTLKIRSTKLEDSAMYFCASRAWGSYNSPLHFGNGTRLTVT.

This chain uses TRBV18 with TRBJ1-2; no firm D call. The V end lost 3 bases, the J end lost 4 bases, and 15 bases lay between the germline ends. The CDR3 length is 15 residues. Germline CDR1 KGHSH, CDR2 LQKENI. Written as DNA, the CDR3 is TGTGCCAGCTCACCGCTCGACCCGAATTTCTATGGCTACACCTTC. It specifies CASSPLDPNFYGYTF.

This clonotype has more than one count but fewer than ten. The chain combines TRBV4-3 with TRBJ1-5; TRBD1 matches 7 bases. Trimming at V came to 2 bases and at J to 6 bases, leaving 7 bases not matched to a gene. The CDR3 has 15 residues. Germline V gene sequence: CDR1 LGHNA, CDR2 YSLEER. CDR3 in amino acids: CASSQRQGTSQPQHF. Written as DNA, the CDR3 is TGCGCCAGCAGCCAACGACAGGGAACGAGTCAGCCCCAGCATTTT.

This clonotype has just a few counts. The J gene is TRBJ2-1, the V gene TRBV2; possibly TRBD2 for D (6 bases). With 8 bases removed from V and 8 bases from J, the gap between germline ends came to 19 bases. There are 14 residues in the CDR3. Germline V gene data show CDR1 as SNHLY and CDR2 as FYNNEI. Here the CDR3 reads CASARLVKYHEQFF. CDR3 coding DNA: TGTGCCAGCGCACGACTAGTCAAGTACCATGAGCAGTTCTTC.

The V and J genes are TRBV4-3 and TRBJ2-1; TRBD1 is a possible D gene (5 bases). Trimming removed 0 bases at V and 9 bases at J, with 9 bases between. Per germline, CDR1 LGHNA and CDR2 YSLEER. This CDR3 region has 13 residues. Written as DNA, the CDR3 is TGCGCCAGCAGCCAAGATAACAGGCTTGAGCAGTTCTTC. It yields the protein CASSQDNRLEQFF.

The sample holds a few counts of this clonotype. This chain joins TRBV25-1 and TRBJ1-1; D gene uncertain. Trimming pared 5 bases from V and 1 base from J, leaving 8 bases between. Germline CDR1 MGHDK, CDR2 SYGVNS. The CDR3 sequence is 13 residues long. CDR3 amino acids: CASSPRKNTEAFF. For the CDR3, the DNA is TGTGCCAGCAGTCCCCGGAAGAACACTGAAGCTTTCTTT.

The chain links TRBV27 to TRBJ1-5; no reliable D call. Trimming cost V 2 bases and J 7 bases, with 9 bases left between them. Germline values: CDR1 MNHEY, CDR2 SMNVEV (reference sequence). This CDR3 spans 13 amino acids. The chain's CDR3 is CASSLRVFQPQHF. The CDR3 nucleotides read TGTGCCAGCAGTTTACGGGTATTCCAGCCCCAGCATTTT.

In its sample, this clonotype was seen a few times. The chain links TRBV5-1 to TRBJ1-2; 8 bases are shared with TRBD1. Trimming cost V 2 bases and J 4 bases; bases outside gene matches: 10. Germline loops: CDR1 SGHRS, CDR2 YFSETQ. The CDR3 contains 16 residues. In DNA, the CDR3 is TGCGCCAGCAGCTTTCGGGACAGGCCCACTTCCTATGGCTACACCTTC. Translated, it gives CASSFRDRPTSYGYTF.

This chain links TRBV19 with TRBJ2-1; D ambiguous. Germline assignment: CDR1 LNHDA and CDR2 SQIVND (reference sequence). This CDR3 comprises 16 residues. Deletions cut 5 bases from V and 0 bases from J, with 14 bases between. The chain's CDR3 is CASSFYLAPSYNEQFF. DNA for the CDR3: TGTGCCAGTAGTTTCTACCTTGCCCCCTCCTACAATGAGCAGTTCTTC.

V and J are TRBV10-3 and TRBJ1-1; tentatively, D is TRBD1 (5 bases). The CDR3 contains 14 residues. Trimming left V 3 bases short and J 6 bases short, with 14 bases between. CDR1 is ENHRY, CDR2 SYGVKD, per germline. CDR3 DNA sequence: TGTGCCATCAGTGACGGCAGGGCCACAGCTGAAGCTTTCTTT. This sequence encodes CAISDGRATAEAFF.

A few counts support this clonotype. V is TRBV7-9 and J is TRBJ1-2; tentatively, D is TRBD1 (5 bases). CDR3 length: 14 amino acids. The germline V gene has CDR1 SEHNR and CDR2 FQNEAQ (reference sequence). V dropped 5 bases and J dropped 5 bases, with 15 bases sitting between them. The CDR3 loop is CASSPTGLTYGYTF. CDR3 nucleotides: TGTGCCAGCAGCCCGACGGGGCTCACTTATGGCTACACCTTC.

This clonotype came up a few times. The chain uses TRBV11-3 and TRBJ1-4, with D maybe TRBD1 (5 bases). V shed 3 bases and J shed 7 bases, with 9 bases lying between them. Germline-derived CDR1 and CDR2 are SGHNT and YENEEA. This CDR3 is 13 amino acids long. The DNA of the CDR3 is TGTGCCAGCAGCTTGGGGGGTCGTGAAAAACTGTTTTTT. Encoded protein: CASSLGGREKLFF. The complete variable domain, with remaining parts taken from reference TRBV11-3 and TRBJ1-4, reads EAGVVQSPRYKIIEKKQPVAFWCNPISGHNTLYWYLQNLGQGPELLIRYENEEAVDDSQLPKDRFSAERLKGVDSTLKIQPAELGDSAVYLCASSLGGREKLFFGSGTQLSVL.